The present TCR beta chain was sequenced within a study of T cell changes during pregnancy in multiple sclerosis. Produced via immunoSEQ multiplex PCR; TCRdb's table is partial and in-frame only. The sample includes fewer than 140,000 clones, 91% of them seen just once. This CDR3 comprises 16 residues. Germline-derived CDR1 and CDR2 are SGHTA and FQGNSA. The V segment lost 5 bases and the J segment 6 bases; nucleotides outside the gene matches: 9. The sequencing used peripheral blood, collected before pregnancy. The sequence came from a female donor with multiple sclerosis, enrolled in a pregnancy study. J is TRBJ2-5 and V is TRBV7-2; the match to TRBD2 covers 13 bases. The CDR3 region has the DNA TGTGCCAGCAGCCGCGGGACTAGCGGGGTTATAAAGACCCAGTACTTC. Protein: CASSRGTSGVIKTQYF.